Below, 21 T cell receptor beta chains from the same sample are listed, as sequenced in a study of blood T cell repertoires in COVID-19. Data came from immunoSEQ multiplex PCR; TCRdb stores just in-frame clones and leaves some out. The sample contains about 160,000 clones, 65% to 85% of which appear only once. Source material: PBMCs or T cells enriched from blood (not recorded which). The source of these receptors is a man aged 35 to 55 who had recovered from COVID-19.

This chain uses TRBV7-3 with TRBJ2-1, with a weak D call TRBD2 (5 bases). Trimming removed 2 bases at V and 4 bases at J, with 9 bases between. CDR1 is SGHTA, CDR2 FQGTGA, per germline. There are 14 residues in the CDR3. CDR3 nucleotides: TGTGCCAGCAGCTTATTAGCGCCTTACAATGAGCAGTTCTTC. As protein: CASSLLAPYNEQFF.

This clone appeared a few times. The chain couples TRBV30 to TRBJ1-2; 8 bases are shared with TRBD1. V gave up 8 bases and J gave up 3 bases; unmatched junction bases: 5. There are 12 residues in the CDR3. Per the germline V gene, CDR1 is GTSNPN and CDR2 is SVGIG (reference sequence). CDR3 amino acids: CAITGGDYGYTF. The CDR3 region has the DNA TGTGCCATTACAGGGGGAGACTATGGCTACACCTTC. The full variable domain, with the rest looked up from reference TRBV30 and TRBJ1-2, is SQTIHQWPATLVQPVGSPLSLECTVEGTSNPNLYWYRQAAGRGLQLLFYSVGIGQISSEVPQNLSASRPQDRQFILSSKKLLLSDSGFYLCAITGGDYGYTFGSGTRLTVV.

This clone has only a few counts. The CDR3 region is CASSTAGGDQPQHF. The CDR3 coding sequence is TGTGCCAGCAGCACGGCGGGGGGGGATCAGCCCCAGCATTTT. The gene calls are TRBV5-6 and TRBJ1-5; the D gene is possibly TRBD1 (5 bases). The V end was cut by 4 bases, the J end by 5 bases, with 13 bases between. The CDR3 is 14 residues long. Germline V gives CDR1 SGHDT, CDR2 YYEEEE. The variable domain in full, with the rest retrieved from reference TRBV5-6 and TRBJ1-5, is DAGVTQSPTHLIKTRGQQVTLRCSPKSGHDTVSWYQQALGQGPQFIFQYYEEEERQRGNFPDRFSGHQFPNYSSELNVNALLLGDSALYLCASSTAGGDQPQHFGDGTRLSIL.

The V and J genes are TRBV5-6 and TRBJ1-2, with 9 bases matching TRBD1. V dropped 5 bases and J dropped 1; count of bases not matched to a gene: 12. Germline CDR1 reads SGHDT; CDR2 reads YYEEEE. CDR3 length equals 17 residues. CDR3 sequence reads: CASRSRRTGAFNYGYTF. The DNA of the CDR3 is TGTGCCAGCAGATCGAGGAGGACAGGGGCTTTTAACTATGGCTACACCTTC.

V and J are TRBV2 and TRBJ2-1, with 8 bases aligning to TRBD1. J lost 7 bases, V lost 5 bases, and 13 bases had no gene match. This CDR3 region has 16 residues. The germline V gene has CDR1 SNHLY and CDR2 FYNNEI. CDR3 nucleotides: TGTGCCAGCAGTTTACATCAGGGGGCAAGCAGGAATGAGCAGTTCTTC. Protein sequence: CASSLHQGASRNEQFF.

The table lists this clone with a few counts. The chain joins TRBV6-4 to TRBJ1-6, with D unresolved. Germline CDR1 MRHNA, CDR2 SNTAGT. The CDR3 spans 16 residues. The germline V and J ends were trimmed by 3 bases and 2 bases, with 11 bases remaining between them. The CDR3 reads CASSENHSPYNSPLHF. CDR3 coding DNA: TGTGCCAGCAGTGAAAATCATAGTCCCTATAATTCACCCCTCCACTTT.

V gene TRBV5-1 combines with J gene TRBJ2-2; 8 positions agree with TRBD2. The V gene's germline CDR1 is SGHRS and CDR2 YFSETQ. V shed 1 base, J shed 3 bases, and the junction held 5 bases outside the gene matches. The CDR3 loop spans 16 amino acids. CDR3 loop: CASSLILAADTGELFF. In DNA form, the CDR3 reads TGCGCCAGCAGCTTGATACTAGCGGCTGACACCGGGGAGCTGTTTTTT.

The chain couples TRBV9 to TRBJ2-5, with D unresolved. The CDR3 covers 15 residues. Looked up from germline, CDR1 is SGDLS and CDR2 is YYNGEE. Between the trimmed V and J ends, which lost 4 bases and 0 bases, there was a span of 13 bases. The CDR3 bases are TGTGCCAGCAGCCTCGGTGGGCGAAACCAAGAGACCCAGTACTTC. Translating gives CASSLGGRNQETQYF.

The V call is TRBV11-3, the J call TRBJ2-6; D is possibly TRBD1 (5 bases). V was cut by 1 base and J by 8 bases, with 15 bases left in between. Germline CDR1 and CDR2: SGHNT and YENEEA. The CDR3 has 16 amino acids. The CDR3 DNA reads as TGTGCCAGCAGCTTAGGTTCGGAAGGGGTTTCCAACGTCCTGACTTTC. Protein: CASSLGSEGVSNVLTF.

V gene TRBV7-9 combines with J gene TRBJ2-1; 13 nucleotides agree with TRBD2. Germline loops: CDR1 SEHNR, CDR2 FQNEAQ (reference sequence). V was clipped by 5 bases and J by 3 bases; unmatched bases: 7. The CDR3 is made up of 17 amino acids. This CDR3 reads CASSPRLAGGLYNEQFF. The CDR3 coding sequence is TGTGCCAGCAGCCCTAGACTAGCGGGGGGACTCTACAATGAGCAGTTCTTC.

The chain employs TRBV19 and TRBJ1-1; 9 nucleotides agree with TRBD1. The V gene's germline CDR1 is LNHDA and CDR2 SQIVND (reference sequence). V was pared by 4 bases and J by 5 bases, with 5 bases of the junction left unmatched. The CDR3 spans 14 residues. Here the CDR3 reads CASSTGQGWTEAFF. The CDR3 nucleotides read TGTGCCAGTAGTACAGGACAGGGGTGGACTGAAGCTTTCTTT.

In this sample, this clone is medium-sized. V usage is TRBV2 and J usage is TRBJ1-6, with 7 bases that match TRBD1. The CDR3 sequence is 20 residues long. Germline CDR1 and CDR2: SNHLY and FYNNEI. Trimming at V came to 7 bases and at J to 9 bases, leaving 27 bases not matched to a gene. The CDR3 DNA sequence: TGTGCCAGCATCGAGTATCCCGGATCGACAGGGATCGACGGAATTTCACCCCTCCACTTT. This codes for CASIEYPGSTGIDGISPLHF.

This chain uses TRBV30 with TRBJ2-5; D gene uncertain. The germline V and J ends were trimmed by 3 bases and 0 bases, with 2 bases remaining between them. Germline lookup yields CDR1 GTSNPN and CDR2 SVGIG (reference sequence). CDR3 length: 11 residues. DNA for the CDR3: TGTGCCTGGAGCGACCAAGAGACCCAGTACTTC. Translated, it gives CAWSDQETQYF.

This sequence joins TRBV5-6 and TRBJ2-4; 7 nucleotides line up with TRBD1. In germline, CDR1 is SGHDT, CDR2 YYEEEE. Unmatched junction bases numbered 18, after V lost 5 bases and J lost 7 bases. The CDR3 totals 17 residues. The CDR3 DNA follows: TGTGCCAGCAGAGACAACAGGGGACCCCGGGCCGAGAACATTCAGTACTTC. Residues: CASRDNRGPRAENIQYF.

In this sample, this clone turned up a few times. The chain combines TRBV7-6 with TRBJ1-1; the match to TRBD1 covers 9 bases. Germline CDR1 reads SGHVS; CDR2 reads FNYEAQ. With 5 bases clipped from V and 3 bases from J, the junction kept 4 bases outside the gene matches. This CDR3 is 14 amino acids long. Written as DNA, the CDR3 is TGTGCCAGCAGCGCCTGGACAGGGGACACTGAAGCTTTCTTT. It is translated as CASSAWTGDTEAFF.

The J gene is TRBJ1-6, the V gene TRBV11-2; 8 bases are a match to TRBD1. This CDR3 is 14 amino acids long. CDR1 SGHAT and CDR2 FQNNGV come from the germline V gene. V lost 6 bases, J lost 10 bases, and 8 bases stayed unmatched. CDR3 amino acids: CASRNQGAGSPLHF. CDR3 nucleotide sequence: TGTGCCAGCAGAAATCAGGGGGCTGGATCACCCCTCCACTTT.

CDR3 sequence: CASSYRMNTEAFF. In DNA, the CDR3 is TGTGCCAGCAGCTATCGTATGAACACTGAAGCTTTCTTT. The chain combines TRBV7-3 with TRBJ1-1, with D uncertain. Trimming pared 4 bases from V and 0 bases from J, leaving 6 bases between. The CDR3 is 13 amino acids. Germline assignment: CDR1 SGHTA and CDR2 FQGTGA.

V is TRBV2 and J is TRBJ2-5; D unresolved. Germline V gene sequence: CDR1 SNHLY, CDR2 FYNNEI. Trimming stripped 8 bases from V and 0 bases from J, with 13 bases between. The CDR3 covers 14 residues. The DNA for the CDR3 is TGTGCCAGCCAGACTTCGGGTTACCAAGAGACCCAGTACTTC. It translates to CASQTSGYQETQYF.

This sequence joins TRBV5-4 and TRBJ2-5; tentative D call: TRBD2 (7 bases). Between the trimmed V and J ends, which lost 6 bases and 4 bases, there was a span of 19 bases. CDR3 length: 15 amino acids. The germline V gene has CDR1 SGHNT and CDR2 YYREEE (reference sequence). The CDR3 nucleotides read TGTGCCAGCACGAGGGGGGGGGCGCGTCTAGAGACCCAGTACTTC. Protein: CASTRGGARLETQYF.

This clone has a handful of counts. The V gene is TRBV9, the J gene TRBJ2-1; 7 bases match TRBD2. V shed 3 bases and J 8 bases; nucleotides not matched to a gene: 11. Germline CDR1 is SGDLS and CDR2 is YYNGEE. The CDR3 contains 15 residues. The CDR3 nucleotides read TGTGCCAGCAGCGAGGTGGGGGGGACGCGGGATGAGCAGTTCTTC. Its translation is CASSEVGGTRDEQFF.

The rearrangement links TRBV11-1 to TRBJ2-3; D possibly corresponds to TRBD2 (7 bases). The CDR3 consists of 15 residues. Germline V gene sequence: CDR1 SGHAT, CDR2 FQDESV (reference sequence). Trimming shortened V by 2 bases and J by 2 bases, and 11 bases separated the two germline ends. This CDR3 reads CASSLHGGLTDTQYF. For the CDR3, the DNA is TGTGCCAGCAGCTTACACGGGGGGCTCACAGATACGCAGTATTTT.